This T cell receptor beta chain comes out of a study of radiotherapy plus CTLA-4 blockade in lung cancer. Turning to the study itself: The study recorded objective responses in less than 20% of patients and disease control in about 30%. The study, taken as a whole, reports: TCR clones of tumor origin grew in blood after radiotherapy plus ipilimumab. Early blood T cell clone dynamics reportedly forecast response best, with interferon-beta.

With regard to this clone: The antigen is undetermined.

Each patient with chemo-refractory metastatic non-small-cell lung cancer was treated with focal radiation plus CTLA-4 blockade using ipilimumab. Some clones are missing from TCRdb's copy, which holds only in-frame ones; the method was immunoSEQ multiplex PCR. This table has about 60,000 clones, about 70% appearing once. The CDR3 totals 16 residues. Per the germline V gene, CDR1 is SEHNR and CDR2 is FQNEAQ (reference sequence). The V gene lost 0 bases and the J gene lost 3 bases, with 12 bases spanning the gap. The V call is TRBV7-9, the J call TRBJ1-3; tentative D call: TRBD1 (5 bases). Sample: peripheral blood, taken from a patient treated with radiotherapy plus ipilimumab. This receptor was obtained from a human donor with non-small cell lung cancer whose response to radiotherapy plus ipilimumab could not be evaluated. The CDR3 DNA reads TGTGCCAGCAGCTTAGCGACAGTATCTTTTGGAAACACCATATATTTT. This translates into CASSLATVSFGNTIYF.